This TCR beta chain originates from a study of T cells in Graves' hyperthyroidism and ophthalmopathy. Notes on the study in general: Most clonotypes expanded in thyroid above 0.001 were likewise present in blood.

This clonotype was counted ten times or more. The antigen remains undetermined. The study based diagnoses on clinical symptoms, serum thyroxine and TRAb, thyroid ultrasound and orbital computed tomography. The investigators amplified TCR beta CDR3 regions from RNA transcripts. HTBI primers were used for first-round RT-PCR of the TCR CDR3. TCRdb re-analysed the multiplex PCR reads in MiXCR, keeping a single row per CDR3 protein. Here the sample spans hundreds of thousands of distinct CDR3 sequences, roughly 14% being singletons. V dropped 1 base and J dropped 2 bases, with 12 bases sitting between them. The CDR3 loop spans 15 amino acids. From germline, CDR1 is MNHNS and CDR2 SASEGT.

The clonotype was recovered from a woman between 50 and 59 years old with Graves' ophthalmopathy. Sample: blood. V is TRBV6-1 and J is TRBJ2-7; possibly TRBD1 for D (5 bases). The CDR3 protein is CASSEVDSATYEQYF. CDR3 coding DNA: TGTGCCAGCAGTGAAGTCGACAGCGCTACCTACGAGCAGTACTTC.